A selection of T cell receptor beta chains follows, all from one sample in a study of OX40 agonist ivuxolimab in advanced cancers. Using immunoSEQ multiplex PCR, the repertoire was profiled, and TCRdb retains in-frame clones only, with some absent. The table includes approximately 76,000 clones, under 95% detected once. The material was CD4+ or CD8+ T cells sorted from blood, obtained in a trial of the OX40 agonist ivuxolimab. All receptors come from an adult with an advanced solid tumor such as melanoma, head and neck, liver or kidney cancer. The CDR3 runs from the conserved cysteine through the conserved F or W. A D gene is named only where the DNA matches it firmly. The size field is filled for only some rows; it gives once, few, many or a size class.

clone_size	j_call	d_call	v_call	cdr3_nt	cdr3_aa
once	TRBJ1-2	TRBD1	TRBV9	TGTGCCAGCAGCCCCCATGGCGGGACAGGGGGAGACTATGGCTACACCTTC	CASSPHGGTGGDYGYTF
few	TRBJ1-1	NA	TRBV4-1	TGCGCCAGCAGCCAAGATCTTGGAGAGGGGGGAACTGAAGCTTTCTTT	CASSQDLGEGGTEAFF
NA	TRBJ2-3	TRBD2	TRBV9	TGTGCCAGCAGCGTGGTAGCGGGGGGGTATACAGATACGCAGTATTTT	CASSVVAGGYTDTQYF
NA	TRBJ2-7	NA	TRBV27	TGTGCCAGCAGCTCAACCTACGAGCAGTACTTC	CASSSTYEQYF
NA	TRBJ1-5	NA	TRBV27	TGTGCCAGCAGTTTAACAGGGCCTCAGCCCCAGCATTTT	CASSLTGPQPQHF
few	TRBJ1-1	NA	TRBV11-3	TGTGCCAGCAGCTTAAGGGGCTTGAACACTGAAGCTTTCTTT	CASSLRGLNTEAFF
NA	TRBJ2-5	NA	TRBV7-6	TGTGCCAGCAGCCGCCCGACGACAGGAGGGTTTGTCGGGGAGACCCAGTACTTC	CASSRPTTGGFVGETQYF
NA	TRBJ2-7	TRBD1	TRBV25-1	TGTGCCAGCAGTGACGGGACAGCTCCCTTCAGCTCCTACGAGCAGTACTTC	CASSDGTAPFSSYEQYF
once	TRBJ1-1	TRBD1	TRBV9	TGTGCCAGCAACATCATACAGGGGCCTGAAGCTTTCTTT	CASNIIQGPEAFF
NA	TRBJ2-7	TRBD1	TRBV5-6	TGTGCCAGCAGCCCAGGGGGATACGAGCAGTACTTC	CASSPGGYEQYF
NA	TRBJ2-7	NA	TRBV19	TGTGCCAGTAGTATGAACCCTTCCTACGAGCAGTACTTC	CASSMNPSYEQYF
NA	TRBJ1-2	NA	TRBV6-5	TGTGCCAGCAGGGCAGCTTATGGCTACACCTTC	CASRAAYGYTF
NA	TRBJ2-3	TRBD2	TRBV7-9	TGTGCCAGCAGCTCTCAGCGGGGGGAGACAGATACGCAGTATTTT	CASSSQRGETDTQYF
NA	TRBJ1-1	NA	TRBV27	TGTGCCAGCAGTTTAGGTGGGGGGAGCGCTGAAGCTTTCTTT	CASSLGGGSAEAFF
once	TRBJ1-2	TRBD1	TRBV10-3	TGTGCCATCAGCGAAGGACAGGGGGCTGGTGGCTACACCTTC	CAISEGQGAGGYTF
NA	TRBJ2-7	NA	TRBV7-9	TGTGCCAGCAGCCCTGGACTGGATGGGGCGTACTTC	CASSPGLDGAYF
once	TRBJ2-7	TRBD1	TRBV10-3	TGTGCCATCAATGGACAGGGGATTAGCTCCTACGAGCAGTACTTC	CAINGQGISSYEQYF
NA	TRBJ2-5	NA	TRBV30	TGTGCCTGGAGTGTACGGCGAGCCATTGTTCGGGAGACCCAGTACTTC	CAWSVRRAIVRETQYF
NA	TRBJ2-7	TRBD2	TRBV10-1	TGCGCCAAGAAGGGACTAGCGGCATACGAGCAGTACTTC	CAKKGLAAYEQYF
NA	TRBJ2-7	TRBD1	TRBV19	TGTGCCAGTAGTATTGGGACAGCCGATTACGAGCAGTACTTC	CASSIGTADYEQYF
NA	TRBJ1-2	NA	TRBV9	TGTGCCAGCAGCGCTCAGGAGGGATATGGCTACACCTTC	CASSAQEGYGYTF
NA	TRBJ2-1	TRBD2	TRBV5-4	TGTGCCAGCAGCTTGTTTAGAAGACTAGCGGGGGAGAATGAGCAGTTCTTC	CASSLFRRLAGENEQFF
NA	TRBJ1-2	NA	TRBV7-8	TGTGCCAGCAGCCCCGAGAGGGGGTACTATGGCTACACCTTC	CASSPERGYYGYTF
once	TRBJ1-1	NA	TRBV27	TGTGCCAGCAGTTCGACAGGGAACACTGAAGCTTTCTTT	CASSSTGNTEAFF
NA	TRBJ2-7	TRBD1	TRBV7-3	TGTGCCAGCAGCCCGACCGGGACAGGCTACGAGCAGTACTTC	CASSPTGTGYEQYF
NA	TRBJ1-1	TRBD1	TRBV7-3	TGTGCCAGCAGCTGGACAGGGGGCCTCGACACTGAAGCTTTCTTT	CASSWTGGLDTEAFF
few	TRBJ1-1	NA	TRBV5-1	TGCGCCAGCAGTCCCTCGGGAATGAACACTGAAGCTTTCTTT	CASSPSGMNTEAFF
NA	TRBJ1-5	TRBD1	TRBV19	TGTGCCAGTACCGGATGGGACAGGGATAATCAGCCCCAGCATTTT	CASTGWDRDNQPQHF
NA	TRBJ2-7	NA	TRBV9	TGTGCCAGCGCAGGGACCTCCTACGAGCAGTACTTC	CASAGTSYEQYF
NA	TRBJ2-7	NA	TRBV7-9	TGTGCCAGCAGCTTAGGCCCCCCAGGGGCCGAGCAGTACTTC	CASSLGPPGAEQYF
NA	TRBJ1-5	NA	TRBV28	TGTGCCAGCAGTTTACATCCCTCCGGCAATCAGCCCCAGCATTTT	CASSLHPSGNQPQHF
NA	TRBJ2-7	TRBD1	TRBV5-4	TGTGCCAGCAGCCCGGACAGGGGCTACGAGCAGTACTTC	CASSPDRGYEQYF
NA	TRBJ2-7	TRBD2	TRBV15	TGTGCCACCAGCTTCAACGGTGGGTCGACTAGCGGACTACTGTACGAGCAGTACTTC	CATSFNGGSTSGLLYEQYF
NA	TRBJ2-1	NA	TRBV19	TGTGCCAGTAGTATTATTAAGAGCTCCTACAATGAGCAGTTCTTC	CASSIIKSSYNEQFF
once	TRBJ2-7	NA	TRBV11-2	TGTGCCAGCAGCTTAGAACTCCAGGGCAGCTCCTACGAGCAGTACTTC	CASSLELQGSSYEQYF